The 16 T cell receptor beta chains below were found in one sample sequenced in a study of CD8+CD57+ T cells in acquired aplastic anemia. All patients picked for sequencing had shown, by flow cytometry, an expansion of CD8+CD57+ cells. The use of genomic DNA as template underpinned the TCR beta VDJ and CDR3 profiling. One entry per CDR3 protein results from TCRdb running MiXCR on the reads. The table lists hundreds of thousands of distinct CDR3 sequences, roughly a third of them singletons. Sequences were obtained from sorted CD4+, CD8+, or CD8+CD57+ T cells (not recorded which) from PBMCs. Receptor source: a human donor with aplastic anemia.

Regarding this clonotype: This may be a read error: a much more frequent sequence differs by one nucleotide. The chain has TRBV9 and TRBJ2-7; 7 bases line up with TRBD1. The germline V gene has CDR1 SGDLS and CDR2 YYNGEE. The CDR3 sequence is 15 residues long. The junction had 7 bases not matched to a gene; V was cut back by 0 bases and J by 4 bases. CDR3 DNA: TGTGCCAGCAGCGTAGCCTCGGGGACAGCATACGAGCAGTACTTC. It encodes CASSVASGTAYEQYF.

CDR3 DNA sequence: TGTGCCAGCTCACCACCGGACAGGGGGAGAAACACCATATATTTT. It encodes CASSPPDRGRNTIYF. The rearrangement links TRBV18 to TRBJ1-3, with 10 nucleotides matching TRBD1. The trim removed 0 bases at V and 5 bases at J, leaving 1 base unmatched. This CDR3 has 15 residues. From germline, CDR1 is KGHSH and CDR2 LQKENI.

The chain joins TRBV15 to TRBJ1-2; D unresolved. This CDR3 has 11 amino acids. V shed 3 bases and J shed 3 bases, with 2 bases lying between them. Germline values: CDR1 LNHNV, CDR2 YYDKDF (reference sequence). The CDR3 loop is CATSSHYGYTF. Here the CDR3 DNA reads TGTGCCACCAGCAGCCACTATGGCTACACCTTC.

This chain uses TRBV10-1 with TRBJ1-1, with TRBD1 matching over 7 bases. Losses at the gene ends were 3 bases for V and 11 bases for J; bases not matched to a gene: 12. Germline V lookup: CDR1 WNHNN, CDR2 SYGVQD (reference sequence). The CDR3 has 14 amino acids. As DNA, the CDR3 is TGCGCCAGCAGTGACCCAGGGACAGCCGACGTTGCTTTCTTT. This sequence encodes CASSDPGTADVAFF.

This clonotype was found many times. The V gene is TRBV9, the J gene TRBJ1-2; D gene unclear. The CDR3 runs 13 residues. V was shortened by 0 bases and J by 6 bases, with 9 bases between the two germline ends. Germline V gene data show CDR1 as SGDLS and CDR2 as YYNGEE. CDR3 DNA sequence: TGTGCCAGCAGCGTAGCCCCCTCTAATGGCTACACCTTC. It translates to CASSVAPSNGYTF.

This clonotype was detected many times. CDR3 in DNA: TGTGCCAGCACGTGGCAGCAGGGGAATCAGCCCCAGCATTTT. Its protein product is CASTWQQGNQPQHF. The rearrangement links TRBV19 to TRBJ1-5; tentative D call: TRBD1 (6 bases). CDR3 length: 14 residues. The V end was cut by 9 bases, the J end by 4 bases, with 16 bases between. Germline CDR1 reads LNHDA; CDR2 reads SQIVND (reference sequence). Filled out from reference TRBV19 and TRBJ1-5, the complete variable domain reads DGGITQSPKYLFRKEGQNVTLSCEQNLNHDAMYWYRQDPGQGLRLIYYSQIVNDFQKGDIAEGYSVSREKKESFPLTVTSAQKNPTAFYLCASTWQQGNQPQHFGDGTRLSIL.

The rearrangement joins TRBV30 to TRBJ1-4; 8 bases agree with TRBD1. The CDR3 spans 14 residues. The V segment lost 2 bases and the J segment 7 bases; nucleotides outside the gene matches: 6. CDR1 and CDR2 from the germline V gene are GTSNPN and SVGIG (reference sequence). Here the CDR3 reads CAWSKRDRIEKLFF. In nucleotides, the CDR3 is TGTGCCTGGAGTAAACGGGACAGGATTGAAAAACTGTTTTTT.

The rearrangement uses TRBV6-5 and TRBJ1-1; D is ambiguous. The germline V gene encodes CDR1 MNHEY and CDR2 SVGAGI. CDR3 length: 14 amino acids. Trimming took off 6 bases at V and 1 base at J, with 12 bases between the two ends. In nucleotides, the CDR3 is TGTGCCAGCAGAAACTCCGGAGCGAACACTGAAGCTTTCTTT. Protein: CASRNSGANTEAFF.

V usage is TRBV2 and J usage is TRBJ2-7, with D perhaps assigned TRBD1 or TRBD2 (5 bases each). Deletions cut 6 bases from V and 5 bases from J, with 17 bases between. The CDR3 is made up of 14 amino acids. CDR1 SNHLY and CDR2 FYNNEI come from the germline V gene. CDR3 sequence: CASRGTGPVNEQYF. The CDR3 DNA follows: TGTGCCAGCAGGGGGACGGGGCCAGTCAACGAGCAGTACTTC.

The rearrangement uses TRBV6-4 and TRBJ2-7; tentative D call: TRBD1 (5 bases). The V gene lost 5 bases and the J gene lost 6 bases, with 8 bases spanning the gap. This CDR3 region has 11 residues. Germline loops: CDR1 MRHNA, CDR2 SNTAGT. CDR3 sequence: CASSRQPEQYF. The CDR3 bases are TGTGCCAGCAGTAGACAGCCCGAGCAGTACTTC.

The rearrangement links TRBV20-1 to TRBJ2-5; 9 nucleotides match TRBD2. Per the germline V gene, CDR1 is DFQATT and CDR2 is SNEGSKA (reference sequence). V lost 6 bases to trimming and J lost 3 bases; unmatched junction nucleotides: 8. This CDR3 is 14 amino acids long. CDR3 sequence: CSAEEASGKETQYF. Here the CDR3 DNA reads TGCAGTGCGGAAGAGGCTAGCGGGAAAGAGACCCAGTACTTC.

The chain recombines TRBV7-9 with TRBJ2-5, with 12 nucleotides matching TRBD1. The CDR3 is 15 amino acids. Unmatched junction bases numbered 5, after V lost 4 bases and J lost 5 bases. CDR1 is SEHNR, CDR2 FQNEAQ, per germline (reference sequence). The CDR3 reads CASSSRDRGRETQYF. The CDR3 coding sequence is TGTGCCAGCAGCTCCCGGGACAGGGGGCGGGAGACCCAGTACTTC.

This clonotype was picked up a small number of times. The CDR3: CASGLKGQSYGYTF. CDR3 nucleotide sequence: TGTGCCAGCGGGCTTAAGGGACAGAGTTATGGCTACACCTTC. V usage is TRBV10-3 and J usage is TRBJ1-2; 7 nucleotides line up with TRBD1. The germline V gene encodes CDR1 ENHRY and CDR2 SYGVKD. CDR3 length: 14 amino acids. After removal of 10 bases from V and 5 bases from J, the junction contained 13 bases not matched to a gene.

The chain employs TRBV28 and TRBJ1-5; D uncertain. The CDR3 spans 14 residues. Trimming pared 1 base from V and 4 bases from J, leaving 8 bases between. The V gene's germline CDR1 is MDHEN and CDR2 SYDVKM. CDR3 loop: CASSLSVSNQPQHF. The CDR3, as DNA: TGTGCCAGCAGTTTATCAGTTAGTAATCAGCCCCAGCATTTT.

The chain uses TRBV25-1 and TRBJ2-5, with 11 bases matching TRBD2. The ends lost 4 bases at V and 5 bases at J; junction bases unmatched: 3. The CDR3 is made up of 14 amino acids. The germline V gene encodes CDR1 MGHDK and CDR2 SYGVNS. CDR3 region: CASSVSGGAETQYF. The CDR3 DNA follows: TGTGCCAGCAGTGTTAGCGGGGGGGCCGAGACCCAGTACTTC.

This rearrangement joins TRBV15 to TRBJ2-1, with a possible D match to TRBD2 (5 bases). The CDR3 has 19 amino acids. From germline, CDR1 is LNHNV and CDR2 YYDKDF (reference sequence). The germline V and J ends were trimmed by 5 bases and 0 bases, with 23 bases remaining between them. CDR3 sequence (DNA): TGTGCCACCAGCCCCTCTGATTTGCGGGCTGGTAGCTCCTACAATGAGCAGTTCTTC. Encoded protein: CATSPSDLRAGSSYNEQFF.